The clone carrying this TCR beta chain occurred a few times. As yet, its antigen is unknown. These data come from a study of blood T cells in healthy people across ages. Study summary: The template switching approach captured approximately one barcoded beta molecule for every two T cells. Study results and limitations: The study found TCR beta diversity correlated strongly with naive T cell percentage.

In germline, CDR1 is LGHNA, CDR2 YSLEER. There are 15 residues in the CDR3. V lost 0 bases, J lost 6 bases, and 13 bases lay in between. A sample-barcoded 5' primer and a J-beta primer mix were used in a second PCR of roughly 7 to 12 cycles. A template-switch adaptor with 12 random nucleotides tagged each cDNA molecule. Each sample yielded at least 2.5 million CDR3-containing paired-end reads. TCRdb analysed the 5' RACE reads with MiXCR anew, one entry per CDR3 protein. This sample has 1.5 million to 2 million distinct CDR3 sequences, with 28% found just once. This TCR derives from a woman in her twenties or thirties in good health. V is TRBV4-3 and J is TRBJ2-3; no reliable D call. Sequencing used blood. CDR3 amino acids: CASSQETGSDDTQYF. The CDR3 nucleotides are TGCGCCAGCAGCCAAGAGACTGGATCCGACGATACGCAGTATTTT.